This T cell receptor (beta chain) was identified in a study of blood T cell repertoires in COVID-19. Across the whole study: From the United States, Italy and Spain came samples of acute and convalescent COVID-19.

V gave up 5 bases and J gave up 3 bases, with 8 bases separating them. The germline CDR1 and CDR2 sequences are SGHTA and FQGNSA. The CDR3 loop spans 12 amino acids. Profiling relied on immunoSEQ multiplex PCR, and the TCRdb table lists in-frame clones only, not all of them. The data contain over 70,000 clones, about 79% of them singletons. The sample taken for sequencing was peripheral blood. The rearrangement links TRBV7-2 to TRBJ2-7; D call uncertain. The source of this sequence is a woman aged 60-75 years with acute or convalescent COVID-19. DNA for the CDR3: TGTGCCAGCAGCCCCCCCCACTACGAGCAGTACTTC. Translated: CASSPPHYEQYF.